The present TCR beta chain was sequenced within a study of identical twins. Trimming pared 1 base from V and 8 bases from J, leaving 13 bases between. The CDR3 loop spans 14 amino acids. The germline V gene encodes CDR1 LNHNV and CDR2 YYDKDF (reference sequence). TCRdb processed the 5' RACE reads anew with MiXCR; each CDR3 protein has one entry. The repertoire holds some 500,000 distinct CDR3 sequences, with approximately 15% as singletons. This clonotype was counted at least ten times. These data also featured in a second study, about yellow fever vaccine responses in identical twins.

Sequencing used CD4+ T cells sorted from blood. This chain connects TRBV15 to TRBJ2-3; D ambiguous. The TCR comes from a woman under 30 in good health. The CDR3 bases are TGTGCCACCAGCAGAGGTCAAAACGGCCCTACGCAGTATTTT. This gives the protein CATSRGQNGPTQYF. The entire variable domain, with the rest obtained from reference TRBV15 and TRBJ2-3, is as follows: DAMVIQNPRYQVTQFGKPVTLSCSQTLNHNVMYWYQQKSSQAPKLLFHYYDKDFNNEADTPDNFQSRRPNTSFCFLDIRSPGLGDTAMYLCATSRGQNGPTQYFGPGTRLTVL.